This T cell receptor (beta chain) was observed in a study of shared clonotypes between healthy human individuals. Study summary: The cohort had two women and a few men, ages 18 to 49.

Study findings and constraints: Clonotypes shared by all four donors outscored non-shared clonotypes in generation probability.

Germline-derived CDR1 and CDR2 are MNHNY and SVGAGI (reference sequence). The CDR3 loop spans 15 amino acids. V shed 6 bases and J 6 bases; nucleotides not matched to a gene: 10. Concerning this clone: The antigen remains unidentified.

Clones were read by immunoSEQ multiplex PCR, and TCRdb kept only the in-frame ones, dropping some. The sample records approximately 600,000 clones, about 95% being singletons. Naive CD8 cells lacked CD45RO and underwent positive selection for CCR7, leaving out terminally differentiated effector memory CD45RA+ cells. Each of the donors was a healthy adult who was HIV-negative and had not had a recent acute infection or vaccination. Each sample came from a Caucasian adult donor living in Nashville, Tennessee. Input material: naive CD8+ T cells sorted from blood. The chain recombines TRBV6-6 with TRBJ2-1; the match to TRBD2 covers 8 bases. The clonotype originates from a woman younger than 45 in good health. In DNA form, the CDR3 reads TGTGCCAGCAGCCCGGTACTAGCGGAACGCAATGAGCAGTTCTTC. Protein: CASSPVLAERNEQFF.